The 30 T cell receptor beta chains below come from one sample, sequenced in a study of molecular identifiers for immune sequencing clone quantification. TCRdb passed the PCR reads through MiXCR, listing each CDR3 protein once. The sample records 400,000 to 600,000 distinct CDR3 sequences, over 20% being singletons. The sequencing sample was made of naive CD8+ T cells from blood, with Jurkat cell RNA spiked in. Subset meaning: FACS-sorted CD8+CD4-CCR7+CD45RA+ naive T cells. The receptors derive from a human donor in good health. Some libraries in this study had Jurkat cell RNA spiked in.

J is TRBJ1-2 and V is TRBV28; tentative D call: TRBD1 (5 bases). CDR1 and CDR2 (germline): MDHEN, SYDVKM. Trimming removed 1 base from V and 3 bases from J, with 12 bases in between. CDR3 length: 15 amino acids. CDR3 amino acids: CASSLSGETDYGYTF. CDR3 DNA: TGTGCCAGCAGTTTATCAGGAGAGACAGACTATGGCTACACCTTC.

In its sample, this clonotype was seen many times. This chain connects TRBV29-1 to TRBJ2-2; D is undetermined. Between the trimmed V and J ends, which lost 7 bases and 1 base, there was a span of 13 bases. The CDR3 covers 14 residues. The germline V gene encodes CDR1 SQVTM and CDR2 ANQGSEA. Written as DNA, the CDR3 is TGCAGCGCCACGGCCGCGAAGAACACCGGGGAGCTGTTTTTT. The encoded protein is CSATAAKNTGELFF.

This clonotype was observed at least ten times. Here the CDR3 DNA reads TGTGCCAGCAGCTCCAGACTAGCGGGACCGGATGAGACCCAGTACTTC. As protein: CASSSRLAGPDETQYF. V gene TRBV7-9 combines with J gene TRBJ2-5, with 11 nucleotides matching TRBD2. The ends lost 4 bases at V and 5 bases at J; junction bases unmatched: 9. The germline gives CDR1 SEHNR, CDR2 FQNEAQ (reference sequence). CDR3 length: 16 residues.

The rearrangement uses TRBV7-9 and TRBJ1-2; 7 positions match TRBD1. The J segment lost 8 bases and the V segment lost 1 base, leaving 7 bases of the junction unmatched. CDR1 is SEHNR, CDR2 FQNEAQ, per germline (reference sequence). The CDR3 extends over 14 amino acids. CDR3 protein: CASSLVGQAHGYTF. CDR3 nucleotides: TGTGCCAGCAGCTTAGTTGGACAGGCTCACGGCTACACCTTC.

A note on this clonotype: One junction end disagrees with the germline gene, perhaps due to a read error. The chain employs TRBV27 and TRBJ1-2; D gene unclear. The CDR3 is made up of 14 amino acids. The V gene's germline CDR1 is MNHEY and CDR2 SMNVEV (reference sequence). For the CDR3, the DNA is TGTGCCAGCAGTCCCATGACGGATACCTATCGCTACACCTTC. Translation: CASSPMTDTYRYTF.

This clonotype was found many times. J is TRBJ2-3 and V is TRBV24-1; D perhaps matches TRBD1 (5 bases). Trimming pared 11 bases from V and 3 bases from J, leaving 17 bases between. The CDR3 has 14 residues. The V gene's germline CDR1 is KGHDR and CDR2 SFDVKD. The CDR3 DNA is TGTGCCAACAACCCAGGGTTCAAAACAGATACGCAGTATTTT. Its protein is CANNPGFKTDTQYF.

This clonotype was counted at least ten times. The rearrangement links TRBV4-3 to TRBJ2-1, with TRBD1 as a possible D gene (8 bases). V was pared by 8 bases and J by 4 bases, with 21 bases between. The CDR3 has 16 residues. The germline CDR1 and CDR2 sequences are LGHNA and YSLEER. The CDR3 is CASAAAAGQEYNEQFF. Here the CDR3 DNA reads TGCGCCAGCGCCGCAGCAGCGGGACAGGAATACAATGAGCAGTTCTTC.

This clonotype was recorded a few times. The chain is built from TRBV5-6 and TRBJ2-5; D is unresolved. The CDR3 runs to 12 residues. From germline, CDR1 is SGHDT and CDR2 YYEEEE. V gave up 2 bases and J gave up 5 bases, with 7 bases separating them. The CDR3 loop is CASSFSSETQYF. CDR3 coding DNA: TGTGCCAGCAGCTTTTCCTCGGAGACCCAGTACTTC.

This chain joins TRBV14 and TRBJ2-7; TRBD2 might be the D (5 bases). From germline, CDR1 is SGHDN and CDR2 FVKESK. Trimming cost V 0 bases and J 5 bases, with 8 bases left between them. This CDR3 comprises 13 residues. CDR3 loop: CASSQDTRHEQYF. In DNA form, the CDR3 reads TGTGCCAGCAGCCAAGACACTAGGCACGAGCAGTACTTC.

This clonotype was detected ten times or more. This chain joins TRBV13 and TRBJ2-7; 9 bases are shared with TRBD1. The CDR3 spans 14 residues. Germline V gives CDR1 PRHDT, CDR2 FYEKMQ (reference sequence). V shed 5 bases, J shed 2 bases, and the junction held 4 bases outside the gene matches. CDR3 residues: CASSKRQGAYEQYF. In nucleotides, the CDR3 is TGTGCCAGCAGCAAAAGACAGGGGGCCTACGAGCAGTACTTC.

V and J are TRBV27 and TRBJ2-7; 7 bases map to TRBD1. V lost 3 bases and J lost 0; bases outside the gene matches: 8. The CDR3 length is 16 residues. Germline values: CDR1 MNHEY, CDR2 SMNVEV (reference sequence). In nucleotides, the CDR3 is TGTGCCAGCAGTTTTACAGGGGTGCAAGCCTCCTACGAGCAGTACTTC. It codes for CASSFTGVQASYEQYF.

This clonotype was seen at least ten times. The V and J genes are TRBV4-3 and TRBJ2-1, with D perhaps given as TRBD1 or TRBD2 (5 bases each). Deletions cut 0 bases from V and 9 bases from J, with 15 bases between. Germline loops: CDR1 LGHNA, CDR2 YSLEER. The CDR3 loop spans 15 amino acids. The CDR3 is CASSQDRGSTGEQFF. CDR3 coding DNA: TGCGCCAGCAGCCAAGATCGGGGCAGCACGGGTGAGCAGTTCTTC.

The gene calls are TRBV3-2 and TRBJ2-7; TRBD1 is the table's D call and was not checked against the DNA. TRBV3-2 is given as a pseudogene. This CDR3 has 16 residues. The CDR3 DNA follows: TGTGCCAGCAGCCAAGACCCCACAGGGGGTAACTACGAGCAGTACTTC. Its protein is CASSQDPTGGNYEQYF.

The chain is built from TRBV28 and TRBJ1-4; D uncertain. Germline V CDR1 and CDR2: MDHEN, SYDVKM. Between the trimmed V and J ends, which lost 3 bases and 10 bases, there was a span of 6 bases. The CDR3 spans 11 residues. The CDR3 sequence is CASSFTGKLFF. DNA for the CDR3: TGTGCCAGCAGTTTTACTGGAAAACTGTTTTTT.

V usage is TRBV19 and J usage is TRBJ2-1; 9 bases map to TRBD2. The CDR3 length is 14 residues. With V trimmed by 2 bases and J by 7 bases, 3 bases remained unmatched. CDR1 is LNHDA and CDR2 is SQIVND in the germline V gene (reference sequence). CDR3 in amino acids: CASSIPSGINEQFF. CDR3 sequence (DNA): TGTGCCAGTAGTATACCTAGCGGGATAAATGAGCAGTTCTTC.

This rearrangement joins TRBV4-3 to TRBJ2-7, with TRBD1 matching 9 bases. V was clipped by 2 bases and J by 3 bases; unmatched bases: 11. The CDR3 runs 17 residues. CDR1 is LGHNA and CDR2 is YSLEER in the germline V gene. CDR3 sequence: CASSQSYTGTGFYEQYF. CDR3 coding DNA: TGCGCCAGCAGCCAAAGCTATACCGGGACAGGGTTCTACGAGCAGTACTTC.

The rearrangement joins TRBV10-2 to TRBJ2-5, with 9 nucleotides matching TRBD1. Germline assignment: CDR1 WSHSY and CDR2 SAAADI. The CDR3 covers 16 residues. The J segment lost 3 bases and the V segment lost 6 bases, leaving 11 bases of the junction unmatched. The CDR3, as DNA: TGCGCCAGCAGCGATAGGGACAGGGCAAATGAAGAGACCCAGTACTTC. It yields the protein CASSDRDRANEETQYF.

Turning to this clonotype: A much larger clone differs by one base, so this may be a read error. In this CDR3 the conserved last residue, phenylalanine or tryptophan, is missing, so a read error is likely. The chain employs TRBV7-2 and TRBJ1-1, with D tentatively TRBD1 (6 bases). CDR1 and CDR2 (germline): SGHTA, FQGNSA. The CDR3 sequence is 14 residues long. V shed 3 bases and J shed 4 bases, with 12 bases lying between them. The CDR3 is CASSFQGIGTEAFS. CDR3 sequence (DNA): TGTGCCAGCAGCTTTCAGGGGATCGGCACTGAAGCTTTCTCT.

CDR3 coding DNA: TGTGCCAGCAGTGATTGGACTAAGCCGGCTCTGTGCTTGGGGGTGTACAATGAGCAGTTCTTC. Residues: CASSDWTKPALCLGVYNEQFF. V and J are TRBV25-1 and TRBJ2-1, with TRBD2 as a possible D gene (6 bases). This CDR3 is built from 21 residues. The ends were cut back, 3 bases at V and 4 bases at J, with 31 bases in the middle. Germline CDR1 MGHDK, CDR2 SYGVNS.

In this sample, this clonotype turned up many times. This sequence joins TRBV6-6 and TRBJ2-3; D may be TRBD2 (6 bases). Germline V gene data show CDR1 as MNHNY and CDR2 as SVGAGI (reference sequence). V gave up 7 bases and J gave up 4 bases, with 15 bases separating them. The CDR3 covers 14 residues. The CDR3 coding sequence is TGTGCCAGCATCGCGGGACTGCGGCCAGATACGCAGTATTTT. Its protein is CASIAGLRPDTQYF.

V and J are TRBV19 and TRBJ2-3, with TRBD2 matching over 8 bases. Germline V lookup: CDR1 LNHDA, CDR2 SQIVND (reference sequence). V lost 9 bases to trimming and J lost 1 base; unmatched junction nucleotides: 6. The CDR3 loop spans 14 amino acids. CDR3 in DNA: TGTGCCAGCGAGGGGCGGGGGGGCACAGATACGCAGTATTTT. Its translation: CASEGRGGTDTQYF.

This clonotype was recorded at least ten times. The chain recombines TRBV7-9 with TRBJ1-6; possibly TRBD1 for D (6 bases). With 7 bases removed from V and 5 bases from J, the gap between germline ends came to 15 bases. This CDR3 is 15 amino acids long. Per germline, CDR1 SEHNR and CDR2 FQNEAQ (reference sequence). The CDR3 region is CASKTGTFDNSPLHF. CDR3 nucleotides: TGTGCCAGCAAAACGGGGACATTCGATAATTCACCCCTCCACTTT.

This clonotype was observed at least ten times. This chain links TRBV28 with TRBJ2-7, with 7 bases aligning to TRBD1. J gave up 3 bases and V 3 bases, and 8 bases lay outside the gene matches. The germline gives CDR1 MDHEN, CDR2 SYDVKM. This CDR3 comprises 15 residues. The CDR3 loop is CASSLVAGGSYEQYF. In DNA, the CDR3 is TGTGCCAGCAGTTTGGTGGCAGGGGGAAGCTACGAGCAGTACTTC. The variable domain in full, completed from reference TRBV28 and TRBJ2-7, reads DVKVTQSSRYLVKRTGEKVFLECVQDMDHENMFWYRQDPGLGLRLIYFSYDVKMKEKGDIPEGYSVSREKKERFSLILESASTNQTSMYLCASSLVAGGSYEQYFGPGTRLTVT.

This clonotype was seen ten or more times. The chain couples TRBV27 to TRBJ2-7; 8 nucleotides line up with TRBD2. Per the germline V gene, CDR1 is MNHEY and CDR2 is SMNVEV (reference sequence). The CDR3 totals 14 residues. The V segment lost 5 bases and the J segment 2 bases; nucleotides outside the gene matches: 5. The CDR3 sequence: CASSAATSAYEQYF. CDR3 sequence (DNA): TGTGCCAGCAGTGCGGCGACTAGCGCCTACGAGCAGTACTTC.

Worth noting for this clonotype: Given a much more abundant clone one base away, this may be a read error. The J gene is TRBJ1-1, the V gene TRBV21-1. TRBV21-1 is described as a pseudogene. The CDR3 is 11 amino acids. DNA of the CDR3: TGTGCCAGAGCAGAAAACGCTGAAGCTTTCTTT. This codes for CARAENAEAFF.

This clonotype was recorded at least ten times. The V and J genes are TRBV6-5 and TRBJ1-5; 7 nucleotides line up with TRBD1. This CDR3 has 15 residues. After removal of 0 bases from V and 4 bases from J, the junction contained 3 bases not matched to a gene. Germline-derived CDR1 and CDR2 are MNHEY and SVGAGI. CDR3 sequence (DNA): TGTGCCAGCAGTTACTCGGGGACAGCAAATCAGCCCCAGCATTTT. The encoded protein is CASSYSGTANQPQHF.

This clonotype was found many times. This sequence joins TRBV28 and TRBJ2-7; possibly TRBD1 or TRBD2 for D (5 bases each). This CDR3 is 13 amino acids long. Trimming pared 10 bases from V and 3 bases from J, leaving 16 bases between. Looked up from germline, CDR1 is MDHEN and CDR2 is SYDVKM. For the CDR3, the DNA is TGTGCCACTCGGGACCCTGCCTACTACGAGCAGTACTTC. This encodes CATRDPAYYEQYF.

This clonotype was counted a few times. This chain connects TRBV9 to TRBJ2-1, with 9 nucleotides matching TRBD1. The CDR3 sequence is 15 residues long. Germline CDR1 is SGDLS and CDR2 is YYNGEE. With V trimmed by 0 bases and J by 8 bases, 6 bases remained unmatched. CDR3 region: CASSVDGTGYDEQFF. The CDR3 nucleotides read TGTGCCAGCAGCGTAGATGGGACAGGGTACGATGAGCAGTTCTTC.

Comment on this clonotype: A clone one base away is much larger, so this may be a read error. This rearrangement joins TRBV7-9 to TRBJ1-5; D remains ambiguous. V gave up 1 base and J gave up 9 bases, with 13 bases separating them. CDR1 SEHNR and CDR2 FQNEAQ come from the germline V gene (reference sequence). CDR3 length: 14 residues. CDR3 nucleotides: TGTGCCAGCAGCTTAGGAAGGGAGCCTTTGCCCCAGCATTTT. Residues: CASSLGREPLPQHF.

This clonotype was seen ten or more times. J is TRBJ2-1 and V is TRBV10-3; D unresolved. This CDR3 has 12 amino acids. CDR1 is ENHRY, CDR2 SYGVKD, per germline. V was pared by 6 bases and J by 7 bases, with 10 bases between. CDR3 region: CAIRTQTNEQFF. The CDR3, as DNA: TGTGCCATCAGGACGCAAACTAATGAGCAGTTCTTC.